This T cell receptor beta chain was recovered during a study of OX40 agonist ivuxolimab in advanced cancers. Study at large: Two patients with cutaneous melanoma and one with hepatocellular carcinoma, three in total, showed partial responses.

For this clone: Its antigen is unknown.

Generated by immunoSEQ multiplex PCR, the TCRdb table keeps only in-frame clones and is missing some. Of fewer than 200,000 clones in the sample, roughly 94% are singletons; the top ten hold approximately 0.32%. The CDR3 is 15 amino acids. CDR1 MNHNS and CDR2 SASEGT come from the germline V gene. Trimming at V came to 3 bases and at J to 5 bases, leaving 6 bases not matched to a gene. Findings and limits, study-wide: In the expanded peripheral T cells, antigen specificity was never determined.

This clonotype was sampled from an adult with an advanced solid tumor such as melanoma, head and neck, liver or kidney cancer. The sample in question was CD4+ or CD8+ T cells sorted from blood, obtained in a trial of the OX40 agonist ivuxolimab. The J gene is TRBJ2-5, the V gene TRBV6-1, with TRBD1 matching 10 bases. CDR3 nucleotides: TGTGCCAGCAGTGATGAGGGACAGGGGTGGGAGACCCAGTACTTC. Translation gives CASSDEGQGWETQYF.